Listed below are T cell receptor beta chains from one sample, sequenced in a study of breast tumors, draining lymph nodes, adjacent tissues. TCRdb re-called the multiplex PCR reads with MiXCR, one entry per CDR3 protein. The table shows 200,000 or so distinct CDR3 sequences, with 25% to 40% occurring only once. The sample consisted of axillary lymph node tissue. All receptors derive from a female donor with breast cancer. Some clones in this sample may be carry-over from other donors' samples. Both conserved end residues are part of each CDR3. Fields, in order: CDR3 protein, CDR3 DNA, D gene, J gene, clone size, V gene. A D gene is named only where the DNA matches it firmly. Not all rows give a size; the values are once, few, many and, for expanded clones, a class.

CATSDHSTGRGNEQFF,TGTGCCACCAGTGATCACTCGACAGGCCGGGGAAATGAGCAGTTCTTC,.,TRBJ2-1,many,TRBV24-1
CASSPGGTTYEQYF,TGTGCCAGCAGTCCAGGGGGTACGACCTACGAGCAGTACTTC,TRBD1,TRBJ2-7,many,TRBV6-5
CSAADRNSPPHF,TGCAGTGCCGCGGACAGGAATTCACCCCCCCACTTT,TRBD1,TRBJ1-6,many,TRBV20-1
CASGPGTSGNTGELFF,TGTGCCAGCGGCCCCGGGACTAGCGGGAACACCGGGGAGCTGTTTTTT,TRBD2,TRBJ2-2,once,TRBV28
CASSPLAGVGTGELFF,TGCGCCAGCAGCCCCTTAGCGGGAGTCGGCACCGGGGAGCTGTTTTTT,TRBD2,TRBJ2-2,many,TRBV4-1
CASSLTGSTGELFF,TGTGCTAGCAGCTTAACCGGGAGTACCGGGGAGCTGTTTTTT,.,TRBJ2-2,many,TRBV7-7
CASSLGQGFGNTIYF,TGTGCCAGCAGCTTAGGACAGGGTTTTGGAAACACCATATATTTT,TRBD1,TRBJ1-3,many,TRBV7-2
CASRLAGVGDTQYF,TGTGCCAGTAGACTAGCGGGAGTTGGAGATACGCAGTATTTT,TRBD2,TRBJ2-3,.,TRBV19
CASSQGPSYNSPLHF,TGTGCCAGCAGCCAAGGACCTTCCTATAATTCACCCCTCCACTTT,.,TRBJ1-6,many,TRBV3-1
CSSLGPYAGGPGEQFF,TGCAGCTCCCTGGGACCTTATGCGGGAGGGCCAGGTGAGCAGTTCTTC,TRBD2,TRBJ2-1,.,TRBV29-1
CSARAGGLHTGELFF,TGCAGTGCCAGAGCGGGGGGGCTACACACCGGGGAGCTGTTTTTT,TRBD2,TRBJ2-2,many,TRBV20-1
CSARDLGSPLHF,TGCAGTGCTAGGGACTTAGGTTCACCCCTCCACTTT,.,TRBJ1-6,many,TRBV20-1
CASSVGQGWNNEQFF,TGTGCTAGCAGCGTTGGACAGGGTTGGAACAATGAGCAGTTCTTC,TRBD1,TRBJ2-1,many,TRBV7-7
CASSSSYGLGQETQYF,TGTGCCAGCAGTTCCAGCTACGGGTTGGGCCAAGAGACCCAGTACTTC,.,TRBJ2-5,many,TRBV12-3/TRBV12-4
CASSPTVSSTDTQYF,TGCGCCAGCAGCCCAACAGTATCTAGCACAGATACGCAGTATTTT,.,TRBJ2-3,many,TRBV5-1
CATRDSLMNTEAFF,TGTGCCACCCGGGACAGCCTTATGAACACTGAAGCTTTCTTT,TRBD1,TRBJ1-1,.,TRBV6-6
CAISEDSSTDTQYF,TGTGCCATCAGTGAGGACTCTTCCACAGATACGCAGTATTTT,.,TRBJ2-3,many,TRBV10-3
CASSPWDRMVYNEQLF,TGTGCCAGCAGCCCATGGGACCGAATGGTCTACAATGAGCAGCTCTTC,.,TRBJ2-1,.,TRBV5-1
CATSDYRVNEQFF,TGTGCCACCAGTGATTACAGGGTCAATGAGCAGTTCTTC,.,TRBJ2-1,many,TRBV24-1
CASSLANSGKETQYF,TGTGCCAGCAGCTTGGCCAATTCGGGCAAAGAGACCCAGTACTTC,.,TRBJ2-5,few,TRBV5-8
CASRTGTGSSGELFF,TGCGCCAGCAGGACCGGGACAGGGTCTTCTGGGGAGCTGTTTTTT,TRBD1,TRBJ2-2,.,TRBV5-1
CASNPGLGRNKETQYF,TGTGCCAGCAATCCGGGACTAGGACGGAACAAAGAGACCCAGTACTTC,TRBD2,TRBJ2-5,many,TRBV6-2/TRBV6-3
CASRAPRATNRPQYF,TGTGCCAGTAGGGCCCCCCGGGCTACGAATCGGCCCCAGTATTTT,.,TRBJ2-3,.,TRBV19
CASSPGGGQETQYF,TGTGCCAGCAGCCCAGGGGGAGGGCAAGAGACCCAGTACTTC,.,TRBJ2-5,many,TRBV7-2
CASSASPSGSYNEQFF,TGTGCCAGCAGTGCTAGCCCTAGCGGGAGCTACAATGAGCAGTTCTTC,TRBD2,TRBJ2-1,.,TRBV7-2
CASSESIPITYEQYF,TGTGCCAGCAGTGAGAGCATCCCCATAACCTACGAGCAGTACTTC,.,TRBJ2-7,many,TRBV2
CASSSTLDRGAFF,TGTGCCAGCAGCTCCACTCTGGACAGGGGAGCTTTCTTT,TRBD1,TRBJ1-1,few,TRBV7-2
CASWDKNTQYF,TGTGCCAGCTGGGATAAGAATACGCAGTATTTT,.,TRBJ2-3,once,TRBV7-9
CASSPNPGLAGGPKTQYF,TGTGCCAGCAGCCCTAACCCCGGACTAGCGGGGGGGCCAAAGACCCAGTACTTC,TRBD2,TRBJ2-5,.,TRBV7-9
CASSALGRDFSYEQYF,TGTGCCAGCAGCGCCTTGGGGAGGGACTTCTCCTACGAGCAGTACTTC,TRBD2,TRBJ2-7,many,TRBV6-6
CASSPRGTVLSTDTQYF,TGTGCCAGCAGCCCCCGAGGGACAGTGTTAAGCACAGATACGCAGTATTTT,TRBD1,TRBJ2-3,many,TRBV5-4
CASSLSMNRGREETQYF,TGTGCCAGCAGTTTGAGTATGAACAGGGGGAGGGAGGAGACCCAGTACTTC,.,TRBJ2-5,many,TRBV12-3/TRBV12-4
CASSQVVTAYEQHF,TGCGCCAGCAGCCAAGTAGTGACAGCCTACGAGCAGCACTTC,.,TRBJ2-7,.,TRBV3-1
CASSLERSNQPQHF,TGTGCCAGCAGTTTAGAACGAAGCAATCAGCCCCAGCATTTT,.,TRBJ1-5,many,TRBV12-3/TRBV12-4
CASRTSVADTQYF,TGTGCCAGCAGGACGAGCGTGGCAGATACGCAGTATTTT,.,TRBJ2-3,once,TRBV11-3
CSARDDGHYEQYF,TGCAGTGCTAGAGACGACGGACACTACGAGCAGTACTTC,.,TRBJ2-7,.,TRBV20-1
CASSRRQDTQYF,TGTGCCAGTAGTCGACGGCAAGATACGCAGTATTTT,.,TRBJ2-3,.,TRBV19
CASSLQGEETQYF,TGTGCCAGCAGCCTCCAGGGAGAAGAGACCCAGTACTTC,.,TRBJ2-5,many,TRBV7-9
CASSPFYWSRADTQYF,TGTGCCAGCAGCCCGTTCTATTGGTCCCGCGCAGATACGCAGTATTTT,.,TRBJ2-3,few,TRBV3-1
CASSGPRGESYEQYF,TGTGCCAGTAGTGGCCCCAGGGGGGAGTCCTACGAGCAGTACTTC,.,TRBJ2-7,many,TRBV19
CASSPRGRVYGYTF,TGTGCCAGCAGCCCAAGGGGGAGGGTCTATGGCTACACCTTC,.,TRBJ1-2,.,TRBV5-4
CASSFYICSARATGSYEQYF,.,.,TRBJ2-7,.,TRBV14
CSAISPPKAGLYQETQYF,TGCAGTGCTATCTCCCCCCCCAAAGCGGGGCTGTACCAAGAGACCCAGTACTTC,TRBD2,TRBJ2-5,many,TRBV20-1
CASSLAGGRVETQYF,TGTGCCAGCAGCCTAGCGGGGGGGCGGGTAGAGACCCAGTACTTC,TRBD2,TRBJ2-5,many,TRBV2
CSARGGVINVLTF,TGCAGTGCTAGAGGCGGTGTGATCAACGTCCTGACTTTC,.,TRBJ2-6,.,TRBV20-1
CSARTGTGNTIYF,TGCAGTGCTCGGACAGGGACAGGGAACACCATATATTTT,TRBD1,TRBJ1-3,many,TRBV20-1
CSASTPGGRRSYNEQFF,TGCAGTGCCAGCACTCCGGGGGGGAGACGCTCCTACAATGAGCAGTTCTTC,TRBD2,TRBJ2-1,.,TRBV20-1
CASSPPGRAETQYF,TGTGCCAGCTCACCACCGGGCAGGGCTGAGACCCAGTACTTC,.,TRBJ2-5,many,TRBV18
CSARDPKTTGTQYF,TGCAGTGCAAGGGACCCTAAGACCACAGGTACGCAGTATTTT,.,TRBJ2-3,few,TRBV20-1
CASSSHRGTNEKLFF,TGTGCCAGCAGCTCCCACAGGGGGACTAATGAAAAACTGTTTTTT,TRBD1,TRBJ1-4,many,TRBV11-1
CSAARTGYEQYF,TGCAGCGCCGCGCGGACGGGGTACGAGCAGTACTTC,.,TRBJ2-7,many,TRBV29-1
CATKVGSEGSNEQFF,TGTGCCACCAAGGTTGGGAGTGAGGGCTCCAATGAGCAGTTCTTC,.,TRBJ2-1,.,TRBV2
CASSYASDTQYF,TGTGCCAGCAGTTACGCTTCGGATACGCAGTATTTT,.,TRBJ2-3,many,TRBV6-6
CATSGGQGAWQPQHF,TGTGCCACCAGCGGGGGACAGGGGGCCTGGCAGCCCCAGCATTTT,TRBD1,TRBJ1-5,many,TRBV6-5